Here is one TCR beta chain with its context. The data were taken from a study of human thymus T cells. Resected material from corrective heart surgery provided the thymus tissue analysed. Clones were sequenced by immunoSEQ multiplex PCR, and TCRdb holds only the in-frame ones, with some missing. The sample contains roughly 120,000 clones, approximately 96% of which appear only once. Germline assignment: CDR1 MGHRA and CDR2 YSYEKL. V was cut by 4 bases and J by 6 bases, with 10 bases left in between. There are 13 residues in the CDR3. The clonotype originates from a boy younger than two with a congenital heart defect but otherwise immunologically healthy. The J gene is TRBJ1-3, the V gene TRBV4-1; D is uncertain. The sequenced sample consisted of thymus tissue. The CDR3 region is CASSPRTANTIYF. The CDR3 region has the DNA TGCGCCAGCAGCCCGCGCACGGCAAACACCATATATTTT.